Following are 17 T cell receptor beta chains from one sample sequenced in a study of graft-versus-host responses after intestinal transplantation. TCRdb's copy holds only in-frame clones and misses some; the assay was immunoSEQ multiplex PCR. This sample has fewer than 110,000 clones; roughly 93% occur once, and the top ten carry 1% to 1.5%. These TCRs are of unknown antigen specificity. The specimen comprised unstimulated CD8+ T cells sorted from spleen or lymph node cells, sampled before intestinal transplant. The receptors here all came from a human donor who received an intestinal transplant.

The rearrangement joins TRBV6-6 to TRBJ1-1; D remains ambiguous. The germline gives CDR1 MNHNY, CDR2 SVGAGI (reference sequence). This CDR3 is 15 amino acids long. Trimming took off 0 bases at V and 1 base at J, with 9 bases between the two ends. The CDR3 region is CASSYSWQSNTEAFF. The DNA of the CDR3 is TGTGCCAGCAGTTACTCTTGGCAGTCGAACACTGAAGCTTTCTTT.

The chain recombines TRBV4-1 with TRBJ2-2; D is unclear. Trimming took 1 base from V and 1 from J, leaving 4 bases between them. Germline V gene data show CDR1 as MGHRA and CDR2 as YSYEKL. CDR3 length equals 14 residues. In DNA, the CDR3 is TGCGCCAGCAGCCAAGTCGGGAACACCGGGGAGCTGTTTTTT. This translates into CASSQVGNTGELFF.

This chain uses TRBV2 with TRBJ1-5, with D unclear. Germline-derived CDR1 and CDR2 are SNHLY and FYNNEI. This CDR3 is built from 12 residues. V was cut by 6 bases and J by 2 bases, with 5 bases left in between. As DNA, the CDR3 is TGTGCCAGCAGGAGGGGCAATCAGCCCCAGCATTTT. Its translation: CASRRGNQPQHF.

The rearrangement links TRBV4-1 to TRBJ2-7, with 7 bases matching TRBD1. Germline V lookup: CDR1 MGHRA, CDR2 YSYEKL. The CDR3 sequence is 14 residues long. J lost 5 bases, V lost 6 bases, and 10 bases had no gene match. DNA of the CDR3: TGCGCCAGCAGATCACCCGGGACAGCTCACGAGCAGTACTTC. This gives the protein CASRSPGTAHEQYF.

The V and J genes are TRBV4-1 and TRBJ2-1; D might be TRBD1 (7 bases). The CDR3 length is 15 residues. CDR1 MGHRA and CDR2 YSYEKL come from the germline V gene. V was shortened by 1 base and J by 1 base, with 8 bases between the two germline ends. CDR3 sequence: CASSQAGGSYNEQFF. The DNA of the CDR3 is TGCGCCAGCAGCCAAGCAGGGGGGTCCTACAATGAGCAGTTCTTC.

This clone has a single count. This rearrangement joins TRBV6-1 to TRBJ2-3; 9 positions agree with TRBD2. The J segment lost 1 base and the V segment lost 4 bases, leaving 0 bases of the junction unmatched. This CDR3 is 14 amino acids long. Germline assignment: CDR1 MNHNS and CDR2 SASEGT. The CDR3 DNA sequence: TGTGCCAGCAGTGGACTAGCGGGCACAGATACGCAGTATTTT. This translates into CASSGLAGTDTQYF.

The chain is built from TRBV2 and TRBJ1-5; no clear D gene. Between the trimmed V and J ends, which lost 2 bases and 3 bases, there was a span of 17 bases. The CDR3 loop spans 17 amino acids. Per germline, CDR1 SNHLY and CDR2 FYNNEI. The chain's CDR3 is CASSEFLGVQVNQPQHF. The CDR3 DNA follows: TGTGCCAGCAGTGAATTCCTTGGGGTTCAGGTCAATCAGCCCCAGCATTTT.

The chain couples TRBV19 to TRBJ1-5, with D possibly being TRBD1 (6 bases). The V gene lost 5 bases and the J gene lost 3 bases, with 8 bases spanning the gap. Germline V CDR1 and CDR2: LNHDA, SQIVND (reference sequence). This CDR3 has 13 amino acids. The CDR3 sequence is CASSSGVNQPQHF. The CDR3 DNA reads TGTGCCAGTAGTTCAGGGGTCAATCAGCCCCAGCATTTT.

The CDR3 sequence: CASGDPRGLNTEAFF. The CDR3 DNA reads TGCGCCAGCGGGGATCCGCGGGGTCTGAACACTGAAGCTTTCTTT. The chain links TRBV5-1 to TRBJ1-1; no clear D. Germline V lookup: CDR1 SGHRS, CDR2 YFSETQ. The CDR3 runs to 15 residues. The ends were cut back, 7 bases at V and 0 bases at J, with 16 bases in the middle.

V usage is TRBV4-1 and J usage is TRBJ2-7, with TRBD2 as a possible D gene (7 bases). The V end lost 1 base, the J end lost 3 bases, and 16 bases lay between the germline ends. From germline, CDR1 is MGHRA and CDR2 YSYEKL. The CDR3 loop spans 16 amino acids. CDR3 in amino acids: CASSQGSGGPIYEQYF. The CDR3 DNA reads as TGCGCCAGCAGCCAAGGATCGGGGGGCCCTATCTACGAGCAGTACTTC.

The chain has TRBV6-1 and TRBJ1-5; tentatively, D is TRBD1 (6 bases). CDR3 size: 14 residues. Trimming took 6 bases from V and 6 from J, leaving 15 bases between them. Germline V gene data show CDR1 as MNHNS and CDR2 as SASEGT. CDR3 nucleotides: TGTGCCAGCAGCGAAACAGGGACGGGTCAGCCCCAGCATTTT. It is translated as CASSETGTGQPQHF.

The chain recombines TRBV5-1 with TRBJ1-1; 7 bases agree with TRBD1. The CDR3 sequence is 14 residues long. Germline CDR1 reads SGHRS; CDR2 reads YFSETQ. V gave up 2 bases and J gave up 2 bases; unmatched junction bases: 3. The CDR3 is CASSLGTDNTEAFF. The DNA of the CDR3 is TGCGCCAGCAGCTTAGGGACAGACAACACTGAAGCTTTCTTT.

The chain has TRBV4-1 and TRBJ2-1; either TRBD1 or TRBD2 may supply D (5 bases each). Deletions cut 5 bases from V and 5 bases from J, with 22 bases between. The V gene's germline CDR1 is MGHRA and CDR2 YSYEKL. The CDR3 contains 17 residues. The CDR3 region is CASSETPGTAVNNEQFF. The CDR3 DNA reads as TGCGCCAGCAGCGAAACCCCCGGGACCGCCGTCAACAATGAGCAGTTCTTC.

The chain is built from TRBV11-1 and TRBJ2-5; no reliable D call. In germline, CDR1 is SGHAT, CDR2 FQDESV (reference sequence). There are 14 residues in the CDR3. Trimming took 4 bases from V and 5 from J, leaving 14 bases between them. CDR3 protein: CASSSPAPGETQYF. The CDR3 coding sequence is TGTGCCAGCAGCTCGCCAGCCCCCGGGGAGACCCAGTACTTC.

The V gene is TRBV12-5, the J gene TRBJ1-5, with 7 bases that match TRBD1. The germline CDR1 and CDR2 sequences are LGHNT and FRNRAP. The CDR3 sequence is 15 residues long. Trimming cost V 2 bases and J 3 bases; bases outside gene matches: 4. The CDR3 loop is CASGLKQGINQPQHF. Written as DNA, the CDR3 is TGTGCTAGTGGTTTGAAACAGGGGATCAATCAGCCCCAGCATTTT.

On this clone itself: The sample carries other DNA sequences with the same CDR3. The chain employs TRBV6-1 and TRBJ1-1; D is unclear. V lost 7 bases, J lost 3 bases, and 9 bases lay in between. The CDR3 is made up of 12 amino acids. Germline CDR1 reads MNHNS; CDR2 reads SASEGT. The CDR3: CASNTLYTEAFF. DNA for the CDR3: TGTGCCAGCAACACCCTATACACTGAAGCTTTCTTT.

This chain connects TRBV2 to TRBJ2-3; 9 bases match TRBD1. The CDR3 is 15 amino acids. CDR1 is SNHLY and CDR2 is FYNNEI in the germline V gene. J lost 3 bases, V lost 8 bases, and 9 bases had no gene match. This chain's CDR3 is CASLNPGQGTDTQYF. The CDR3 DNA sequence: TGTGCCAGCCTTAATCCGGGACAGGGAACAGATACGCAGTATTTT.